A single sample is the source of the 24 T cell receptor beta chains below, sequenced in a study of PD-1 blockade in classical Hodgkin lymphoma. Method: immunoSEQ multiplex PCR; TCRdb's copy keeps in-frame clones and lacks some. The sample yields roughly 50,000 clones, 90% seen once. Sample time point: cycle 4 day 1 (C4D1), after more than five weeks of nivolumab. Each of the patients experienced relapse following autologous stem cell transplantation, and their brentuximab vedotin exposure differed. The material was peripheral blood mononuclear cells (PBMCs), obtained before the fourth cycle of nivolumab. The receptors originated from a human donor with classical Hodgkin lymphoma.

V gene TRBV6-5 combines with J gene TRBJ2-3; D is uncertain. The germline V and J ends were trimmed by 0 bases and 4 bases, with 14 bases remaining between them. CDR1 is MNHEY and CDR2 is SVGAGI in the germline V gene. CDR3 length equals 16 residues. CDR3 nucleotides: TGTGCCAGCAGTTACTCGGGCGACGAACCGGCAGATACGCAGTATTTT. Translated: CASSYSGDEPADTQYF.

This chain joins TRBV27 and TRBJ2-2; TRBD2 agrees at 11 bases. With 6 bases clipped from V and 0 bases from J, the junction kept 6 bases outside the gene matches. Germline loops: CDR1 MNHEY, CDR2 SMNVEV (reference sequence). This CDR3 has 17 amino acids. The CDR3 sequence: CASSPSGRTTNTGELFF. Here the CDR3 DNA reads TGTGCCAGCAGCCCTAGCGGGAGGACAACGAACACCGGGGAGCTGTTTTTT.

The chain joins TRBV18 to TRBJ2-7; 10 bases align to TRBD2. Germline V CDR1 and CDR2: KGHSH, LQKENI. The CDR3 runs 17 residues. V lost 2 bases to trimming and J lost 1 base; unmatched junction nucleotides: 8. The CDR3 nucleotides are TGTGCCAGCTCACCAGATTCTAGCGGGAGTCTGTCCTACGAGCAGTACTTC. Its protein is CASSPDSSGSLSYEQYF.

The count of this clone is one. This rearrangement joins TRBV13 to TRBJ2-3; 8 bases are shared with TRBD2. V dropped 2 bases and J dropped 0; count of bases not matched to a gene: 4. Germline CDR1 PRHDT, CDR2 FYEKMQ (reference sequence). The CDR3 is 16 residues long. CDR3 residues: CASSLRASGSTDTQYF. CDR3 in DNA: TGTGCCAGCAGCTTAAGGGCTAGCGGGAGCACAGATACGCAGTATTTT.

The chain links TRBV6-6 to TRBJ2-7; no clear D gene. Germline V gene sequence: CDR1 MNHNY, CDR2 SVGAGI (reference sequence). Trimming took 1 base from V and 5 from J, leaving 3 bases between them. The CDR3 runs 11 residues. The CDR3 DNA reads TGTGCCAGCAGTTACTTCGACGAGCAGTACTTC. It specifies CASSYFDEQYF.

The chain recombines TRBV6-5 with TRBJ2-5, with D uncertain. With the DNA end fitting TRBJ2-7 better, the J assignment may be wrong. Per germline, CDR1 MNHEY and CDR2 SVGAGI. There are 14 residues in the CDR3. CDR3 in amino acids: CASSYSNLAYEQYF. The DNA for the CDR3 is TGTGCCAGCAGTTACTCGAACCTTGCCTACGAGCAGTACTTC.

In DNA, the CDR3 is TGCGCCAGCAGCCAATTGGGGGCGGGTCAGCCCCAGCATTTT. It specifies CASSQLGAGQPQHF. The chain joins TRBV5-1 to TRBJ1-5; tentative D call: TRBD1 (6 bases). V lost 4 bases, J lost 6 bases, and 14 bases lay in between. This CDR3 spans 14 amino acids. Per the germline V gene, CDR1 is SGHRS and CDR2 is YFSETQ.

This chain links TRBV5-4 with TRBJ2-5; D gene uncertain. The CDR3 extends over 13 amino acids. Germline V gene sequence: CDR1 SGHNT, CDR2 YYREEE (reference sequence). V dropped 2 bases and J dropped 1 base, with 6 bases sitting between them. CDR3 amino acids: CASSLPSQETQYF. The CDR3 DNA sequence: TGTGCCAGCAGCTTACCCTCCCAAGAGACCCAGTACTTC.

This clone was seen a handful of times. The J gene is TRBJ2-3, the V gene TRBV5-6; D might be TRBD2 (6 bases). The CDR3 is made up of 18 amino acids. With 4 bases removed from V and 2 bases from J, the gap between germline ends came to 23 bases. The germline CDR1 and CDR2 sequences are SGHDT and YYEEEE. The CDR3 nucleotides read TGTGCCAGCAGCAAAGGACTGACTAGGGGTTTGGACACAGATACGCAGTATTTT. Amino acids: CASSKGLTRGLDTDTQYF.

The CDR3 reads CASSQGPETVNTEAFF. In nucleotides, the CDR3 is TGTGCCAGCAGCCAAGGTCCCGAGACGGTGAACACTGAAGCTTTCTTT. The V gene is TRBV4-2, the J gene TRBJ1-1; D gene ambiguous. V dropped 1 base and J dropped 0 bases, with 12 bases sitting between them. Per germline, CDR1 LGHNA and CDR2 YNFKEQ. The CDR3 covers 16 residues.

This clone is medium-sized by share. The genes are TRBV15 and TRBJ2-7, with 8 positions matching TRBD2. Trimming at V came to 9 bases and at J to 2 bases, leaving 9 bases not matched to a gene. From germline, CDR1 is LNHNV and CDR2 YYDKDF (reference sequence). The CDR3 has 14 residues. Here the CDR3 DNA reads TGTGCCACAAGCGGGCTAGCGGGCCCCTACGAGCAGTACTTC. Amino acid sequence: CATSGLAGPYEQYF.

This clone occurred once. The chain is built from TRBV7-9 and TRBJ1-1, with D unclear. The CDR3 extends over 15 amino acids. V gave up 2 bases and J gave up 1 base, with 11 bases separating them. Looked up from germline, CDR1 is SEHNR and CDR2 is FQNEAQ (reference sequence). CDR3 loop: CASSLRWEGNTEAFF. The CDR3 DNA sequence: TGTGCCAGCAGCTTACGGTGGGAGGGGAACACTGAAGCTTTCTTT. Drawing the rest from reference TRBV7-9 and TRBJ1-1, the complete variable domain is DTGVSQNPRHKITKRGQNVTFRCDPISEHNRLYWYRQTLGQGPEFLTYFQNEAQLEKSRLLSDRFSAERPKGSFSTLEIQRTEQGDSAMYLCASSLRWEGNTEAFFGQGTRLTVV.

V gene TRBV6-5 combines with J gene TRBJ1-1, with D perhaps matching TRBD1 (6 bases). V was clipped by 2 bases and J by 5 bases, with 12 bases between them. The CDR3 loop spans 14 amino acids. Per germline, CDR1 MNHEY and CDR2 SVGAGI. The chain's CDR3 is CASSYADRSTEAFF. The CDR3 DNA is TGTGCCAGCAGTTACGCGGACAGATCGACTGAAGCTTTCTTT.

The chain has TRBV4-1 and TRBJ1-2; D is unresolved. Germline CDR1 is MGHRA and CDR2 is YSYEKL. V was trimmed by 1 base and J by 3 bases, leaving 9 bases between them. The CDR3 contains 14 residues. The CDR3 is CASSQGNNDYGYTF. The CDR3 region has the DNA TGCGCCAGCAGCCAAGGGAACAACGACTATGGCTACACCTTC.

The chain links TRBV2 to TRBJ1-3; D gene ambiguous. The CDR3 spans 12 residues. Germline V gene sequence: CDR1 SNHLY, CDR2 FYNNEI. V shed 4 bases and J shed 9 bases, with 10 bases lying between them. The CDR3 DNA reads TGTGCCAGCAGTGGGGCCTCGTCCACCATATATTTT. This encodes CASSGASSTIYF.

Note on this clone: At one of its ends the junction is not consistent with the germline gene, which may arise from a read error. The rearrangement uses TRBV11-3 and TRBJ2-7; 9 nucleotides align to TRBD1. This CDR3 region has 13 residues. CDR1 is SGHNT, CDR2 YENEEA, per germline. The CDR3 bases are TGTGCCAGCAGCATCAACCTTCTGGGGACAGGGTTCTTC. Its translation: CASSINLLGTGFF. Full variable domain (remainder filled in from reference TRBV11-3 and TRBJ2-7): EAGVVQSPRYKIIEKKQPVAFWCNPISGHNTLYWYLQNLGQGPELLIRYENEEAVDDSQLPKDRFSAERLKGVDSTLKIQPAELGDSAVYLCASSINLLGTGFFGPGTRLTVT.

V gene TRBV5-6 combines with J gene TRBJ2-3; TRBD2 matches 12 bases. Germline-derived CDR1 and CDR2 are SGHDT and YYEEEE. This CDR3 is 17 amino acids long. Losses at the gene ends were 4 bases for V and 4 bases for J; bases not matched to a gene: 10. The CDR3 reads CASSRLAGGPPPDTQYF. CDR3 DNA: TGTGCCAGCAGCCGTCTAGCGGGAGGGCCCCCCCCAGATACGCAGTATTTT.

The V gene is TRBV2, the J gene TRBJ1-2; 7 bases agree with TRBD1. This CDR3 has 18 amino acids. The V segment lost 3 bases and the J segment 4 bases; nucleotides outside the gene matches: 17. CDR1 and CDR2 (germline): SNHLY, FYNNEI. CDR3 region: CASSDIFPDRQGTYGYTF. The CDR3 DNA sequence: TGTGCCAGCAGTGATATTTTCCCGGACAGACAGGGAACCTATGGCTACACCTTC.

This CDR3 reads CASSPPRVSQRDTGELFF. CDR3 bases: TGCGCCAGCAGCCCCCCACGGGTATCACAAAGGGACACCGGGGAGCTGTTTTTT. This chain joins TRBV4-1 and TRBJ2-2; D remains unclear. This CDR3 has 18 amino acids. Between the trimmed V and J ends, which lost 4 bases and 3 bases, there was a span of 21 bases. Germline loops: CDR1 MGHRA, CDR2 YSYEKL.

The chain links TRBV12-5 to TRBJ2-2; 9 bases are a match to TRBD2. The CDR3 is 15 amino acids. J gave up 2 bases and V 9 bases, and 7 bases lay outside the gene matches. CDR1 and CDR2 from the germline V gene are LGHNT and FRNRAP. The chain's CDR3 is CASGAGGPNTGELFF. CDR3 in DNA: TGTGCTAGCGGAGCGGGGGGCCCCAACACCGGGGAGCTGTTTTTT.

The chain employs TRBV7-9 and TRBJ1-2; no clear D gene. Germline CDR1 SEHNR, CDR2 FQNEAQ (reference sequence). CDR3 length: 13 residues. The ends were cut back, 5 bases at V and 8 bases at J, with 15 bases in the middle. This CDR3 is CASSQTIVEGYTF. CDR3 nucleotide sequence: TGTGCCAGCAGCCAAACAATAGTGGAAGGCTACACCTTC.

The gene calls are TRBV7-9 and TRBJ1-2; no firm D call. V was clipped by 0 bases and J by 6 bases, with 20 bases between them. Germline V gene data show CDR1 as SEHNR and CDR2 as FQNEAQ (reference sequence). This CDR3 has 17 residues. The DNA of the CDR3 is TGTGCCAGCAGCTTAGCGCGTGGGTTTAGGGCGGTTGATGGCTACACCTTC. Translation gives CASSLARGFRAVDGYTF. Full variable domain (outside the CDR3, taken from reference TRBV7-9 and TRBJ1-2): DTGVSQNPRHKITKRGQNVTFRCDPISEHNRLYWYRQTLGQGPEFLTYFQNEAQLEKSRLLSDRFSAERPKGSFSTLEIQRTEQGDSAMYLCASSLARGFRAVDGYTFGSGTRLTVV.

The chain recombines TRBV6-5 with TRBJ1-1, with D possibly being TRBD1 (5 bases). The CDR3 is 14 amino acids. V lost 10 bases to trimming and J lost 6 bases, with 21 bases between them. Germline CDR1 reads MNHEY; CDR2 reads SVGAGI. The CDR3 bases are TGTGCCACCAAAAACCCCTGGGGGATCGCTGAAGCTTTCTTT. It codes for CATKNPWGIAEAFF.

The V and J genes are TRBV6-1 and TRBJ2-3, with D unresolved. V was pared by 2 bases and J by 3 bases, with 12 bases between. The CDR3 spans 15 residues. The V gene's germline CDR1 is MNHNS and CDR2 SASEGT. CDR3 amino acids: CASSERSVRTDTQYF. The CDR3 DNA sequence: TGTGCCAGCAGTGAAAGGTCCGTCCGAACAGATACGCAGTATTTT.